The 31 T cell receptor beta chains in this list originate from one sample, sequenced in a study of T cells in Graves' hyperthyroidism and ophthalmopathy (dated by TCRdb to 2018 to 2020). Preparation of the library involved multiplex PCR. Instrument on record: Illumina HiSeq 2000. TCR beta CDR3 regions were amplified from RNA transcripts. The first round of RT-PCR for the TCR CDR3 was performed with the HTBI primer set and the Qiagen OneStep RT-PCR kit. TCRdb took the public reads, trimmed them with fastp at Q25, ran MiXCR for clone calling and kept in-frame beta chains. A single entry per CDR3 protein holds the most common genes and DNA from its merged rows. This sample lists over 450,000 distinct CDR3 sequences; about an eighth were detected once. Around 17% of the sample is held by the ten biggest clonotypes. Sequencing used blood. The origin of the receptors is a woman between 18 and 29 years old with Graves' hyperthyroidism.

This clonotype was detected only a few times. This sequence joins TRBV29-1 and TRBJ1-3; D is unresolved. The CDR3 totals 11 residues. Germline CDR1 reads SQVTM; CDR2 reads ANQGSEA. V was shortened by 4 bases and J by 5 bases, with 6 bases between the two germline ends. CDR3 protein: CSVVQRNTIYF. The CDR3 nucleotides read TGCAGCGTTGTTCAGAGAAACACCATATATTTT.

At least ten counts were recorded for this clonotype. The rearrangement links TRBV18 to TRBJ2-5; TRBD1 matches 8 bases. CDR1 is KGHSH and CDR2 is LQKENI in the germline V gene. Trimming removed 7 bases from V and 3 bases from J; junction bases left unmatched: 10. CDR3 size: 15 residues. CDR3 bases: TGTGCCAGCTACCCGGACGACAGGGGAAAAGAGACCCAGTACTTC. It encodes CASYPDDRGKETQYF.

This clonotype was recorded many times. This chain links TRBV30 with TRBJ2-2; 8 bases agree with TRBD2. Germline V gene sequence: CDR1 GTSNPN, CDR2 SVGIG (reference sequence). The CDR3 spans 15 residues. With V trimmed by 3 bases and J by 3 bases, 6 bases remained unmatched. The CDR3: CAWRKIAGYTGELFF. CDR3 nucleotide sequence: TGTGCCTGGAGGAAAATAGCGGGATACACCGGGGAGCTGTTTTTT.

This clonotype was seen ten or more times. In DNA form, the CDR3 reads TGCAGCGTTGGAACTGTTGCCTACAATGAGCAGTTCTTC. Its translation: CSVGTVAYNEQFF. This chain joins TRBV29-1 and TRBJ2-1; D ambiguous. The CDR3 extends over 13 amino acids. Trimming removed 4 bases from V and 2 bases from J, with 9 bases in between. CDR1 and CDR2 (germline): SQVTM, ANQGSEA.

This clonotype was observed many times. The chain links TRBV2 to TRBJ2-2, with 9 bases that match TRBD2. CDR1 is SNHLY and CDR2 is FYNNEI in the germline V gene. The length of the CDR3 is 15 residues. J gave up 5 bases and V 4 bases, and 5 bases lay outside the gene matches. In nucleotides, the CDR3 is TGTGCCAGCAGTGGGCTAGCGGGAAGGACCGGGGAGCTGTTTTTT. This sequence encodes CASSGLAGRTGELFF.

The V gene is TRBV13, the J gene TRBJ2-1, with D perhaps TRBD1 or TRBD2 (5 bases each). V was pared by 5 bases and J by 0 bases, with 14 bases between. Germline V lookup: CDR1 PRHDT, CDR2 FYEKMQ (reference sequence). The CDR3 covers 16 residues. Written as DNA, the CDR3 is TGTGCCAGCAGCCGAGGGACGGCAAGCTCCTACAATGAGCAGTTCTTC. It encodes CASSRGTASSYNEQFF. The variable domain in full, completed from reference TRBV13 and TRBJ2-1, reads AAGVIQSPRHLIKEKRETATLKCYPIPRHDTVYWYQQGPGQDPQFLISFYEKMQSDKGSIPDRFSAQQFSDYHSELNMSSLELGDSALYFCASSRGTASSYNEQFFGPGTRLTVL.

This clonotype was observed at least ten times. This chain joins TRBV2 and TRBJ2-3, with 10 bases that match TRBD2. The CDR3 has 19 amino acids. Germline V gene sequence: CDR1 SNHLY, CDR2 FYNNEI. The ends lost 3 bases at V and 0 bases at J; junction bases unmatched: 12. CDR3 nucleotides: TGTGCCAGCAGTGAGGAACGGAGCGGGAGGGCCCTCAGCACAGATACGCAGTATTTT. It encodes CASSEERSGRALSTDTQYF. The variable domain in full, completed from reference TRBV2 and TRBJ2-3, reads EPEVTQTPSHQVTQMGQEVILRCVPISNHLYFYWYRQILGQKVEFLVSFYNNEISEKSEIFDDQFSVERPDGSNFTLKIRSTKLEDSAMYFCASSEERSGRALSTDTQYFGPGTRLTVL.

This clonotype was observed many times. This sequence joins TRBV11-1 and TRBJ2-3; D unclear. Germline CDR1 reads SGHAT; CDR2 reads FQDESV (reference sequence). This CDR3 is 13 amino acids long. The V end was cut by 4 bases, the J end by 1 base, with 6 bases between. CDR3 DNA sequence: TGTGCCAGCAGCTCCCTAGGCACAGATACGCAGTATTTT. The encoded protein is CASSSLGTDTQYF.

This clonotype was counted ten times or more. This chain links TRBV29-1 with TRBJ1-3; the D gene is possibly TRBD1 (5 bases). Germline loops: CDR1 SQVTM, CDR2 ANQGSEA. This CDR3 region has 13 residues. V gave up 1 base and J gave up 2 bases, with 6 bases separating them. CDR3 bases: TGCAGCGTTGAAGTAGGGGCTGGAAACACCATATATTTT. Encoded protein: CSVEVGAGNTIYF.

This clonotype was seen a few times. This chain joins TRBV19 and TRBJ2-7, with 7 bases that match TRBD1. There are 12 residues in the CDR3. CDR1 LNHDA and CDR2 SQIVND come from the germline V gene (reference sequence). The V segment lost 9 bases and the J segment 2 bases; nucleotides outside the gene matches: 4. The CDR3 DNA reads TGTGCCAGCCAGGGGGAAGCCTACGAGCAGTACTTC. Encoded protein: CASQGEAYEQYF. The full variable domain, its missing parts supplied by reference TRBV19 and TRBJ2-7, is DGGITQSPKYLFRKEGQNVTLSCEQNLNHDAMYWYRQDPGQGLRLIYYSQIVNDFQKGDIAEGYSVSREKKESFPLTVTSAQKNPTAFYLCASQGEAYEQYFGPGTRLTVT.

This clonotype appeared a few times. The chain links TRBV19 to TRBJ2-1; D is uncertain. This CDR3 is built from 17 residues. The V end lost 2 bases, the J end lost 1 base, and 15 bases lay between the germline ends. Germline CDR1 reads LNHDA; CDR2 reads SQIVND (reference sequence). CDR3 sequence reads: CASSISSKGRSYNEQFF. CDR3 DNA sequence: TGTGCCAGTAGTATATCCTCGAAGGGTCGTTCCTACAATGAGCAGTTCTTC.

The chain combines TRBV5-1 with TRBJ2-2, with D perhaps matching TRBD1 (6 bases). CDR1 SGHRS and CDR2 YFSETQ come from the germline V gene. Trimming stripped 4 bases from V and 4 bases from J, with 20 bases between. The CDR3 spans 17 residues. The DNA of the CDR3 is TGCGCCAGCAGCCTACAGGGCCTCCGTGGGGTCACCGGGGAGCTGTTTTTT. Protein: CASSLQGLRGVTGELFF.

This clonotype was detected ten times or more. This sequence joins TRBV30 and TRBJ2-1; TRBD1 might be the D (6 bases). Germline V gene sequence: CDR1 GTSNPN, CDR2 SVGIG (reference sequence). Trimming took off 5 bases at V and 8 bases at J, with 10 bases between the two ends. This CDR3 contains 11 residues. The CDR3 nucleotides are TGTGCCTGGGGGGGCTGGCATGAGCAGTTCTTC. Protein product: CAWGGWHEQFF.

Ten or more counts support this clonotype. The V call is TRBV6-1, the J call TRBJ2-1, with 9 bases lining up with TRBD1. The germline CDR1 and CDR2 sequences are MNHNS and SASEGT. This CDR3 contains 17 residues. J lost 2 bases, V lost 6 bases, and 11 bases had no gene match. The CDR3 coding sequence is TGTGCCAGCAGGCCTTTACCGGGACAGGGAACCTACAATGAGCAGTTCTTC. This sequence encodes CASRPLPGQGTYNEQFF.

As regards this clonotype: A read error may explain this, as a much larger clone is one base away. The genes are TRBV5-1 and TRBJ2-1; D is perhaps TRBD2 (6 bases). V lost 0 bases to trimming and J lost 11 bases, with 15 bases between them. This CDR3 region has 14 residues. From germline, CDR1 is SGHRS and CDR2 YFSETQ. DNA for the CDR3: TGCGCCAGCAGCTTGGGAGGACTAACTAATAAGCAGTTCTTC. Protein: CASSLGGLTNKQFF. Full variable domain (outside the CDR3, taken from reference TRBV5-1 and TRBJ2-1): KAGVTQTPRYLIKTRGQQVTLSCSPISGHRSVSWYQQTPGQGLQFLFEYFSETQRNKGNFPGRFSGRQFSNSRSEMNVSTLELGDSALYLCASSLGGLTNKQFFGPGTRLTVL.

This clonotype was counted ten times or more. The chain is built from TRBV12-3 or TRBV12-4 and TRBJ2-3; either TRBD1 or TRBD2 may supply D (5 bases each). The V gene lost 8 bases and the J gene lost 1 base, with 13 bases spanning the gap. CDR3 length equals 14 residues. The CDR3 loop reads CASSPPGRTDTQYF. DNA for the CDR3: TGTGCCAGCTCACCACCGGGACGCACAGATACGCAGTATTTT.

This clonotype was picked up many times. The V and J genes are TRBV30 and TRBJ1-5, with 7 positions matching TRBD1. Germline CDR1 and CDR2: GTSNPN and SVGIG (reference sequence). The CDR3 loop spans 14 amino acids. Germline trimming cut 1 base from V and 6 bases from J; bases unmatched to any gene: 6. CDR3: CAWSGQGQGQPQHF. CDR3 nucleotides: TGTGCCTGGAGTGGACAGGGCCAGGGTCAGCCCCAGCATTTT. Complete variable domain (other parts from reference TRBV30 and TRBJ1-5): SQTIHQWPATLVQPVGSPLSLECTVEGTSNPNLYWYRQAAGRGLQLLFYSVGIGQISSEVPQNLSASRPQDRQFILSSKKLLLSDSGFYLCAWSGQGQGQPQHFGDGTRLSIL.

This clonotype was picked up many times. The chain's CDR3 is CASSPGQGWDTQYF. The CDR3 DNA reads TGCGCCAGCAGCCCGGGACAGGGATGGGATACGCAGTATTTT. The gene calls are TRBV5-1 and TRBJ2-3; 9 bases map to TRBD1. This CDR3 has 14 residues. Germline V gene sequence: CDR1 SGHRS, CDR2 YFSETQ. Trimming at V came to 4 bases and at J to 6 bases, leaving 6 bases not matched to a gene.

This clonotype was observed a few times. The CDR3 region has the DNA TGTGCCAGCAGTTTAGCCCCGACTAGGAACTCCTACGAGCAGTACTTC. Protein sequence: CASSLAPTRNSYEQYF. This chain uses TRBV27 with TRBJ2-7; possibly TRBD2 for D (6 bases). Germline CDR1 MNHEY, CDR2 SMNVEV (reference sequence). This CDR3 comprises 16 residues. V was trimmed by 2 bases and J by 0 bases, leaving 14 bases between them.

This clonotype was counted only a few times. With a much larger clone just one base away, this may be a read error. The V gene is TRBV6-2 or TRBV6-3, the J gene TRBJ2-3; 7 bases map to TRBD1. Germline CDR1 reads MNHEY; CDR2 reads SVGEGT. The CDR3 is 14 amino acids. CDR3 sequence: CASSYGSGTDTRYF. In DNA, the CDR3 is TGTGCCAGCAGTTACGGCTCAGGGACAGATACGCGGTATTTT.

This clonotype has ten or more counts. This chain joins TRBV2 and TRBJ1-2; the match to TRBD1 covers 7 bases. The CDR3 sequence is 14 residues long. Trimming cost V 4 bases and J 8 bases; bases outside gene matches: 10. Per the germline V gene, CDR1 is SNHLY and CDR2 is FYNNEI. The CDR3 loop is CASSGDSALEGYTF. The CDR3 nucleotides read TGTGCCAGCAGTGGGGACAGCGCCTTGGAGGGCTACACCTTC.

There are many counts of this clonotype. V is TRBV11-2 and J is TRBJ2-1, with D perhaps given as TRBD1 or TRBD2 (5 bases each). Germline CDR1 is SGHAT and CDR2 is FQNNGV. The V gene lost 5 bases and the J gene lost 6 bases, with 14 bases spanning the gap. This CDR3 contains 14 residues. Here the CDR3 reads CASSQARGGNEQFF. As DNA, the CDR3 is TGTGCCAGCAGCCAAGCCCGTGGGGGCAATGAGCAGTTCTTC.

This clonotype was recorded many times. The gene calls are TRBV12-5 and TRBJ1-2, with D possibly being TRBD1 (6 bases). The ends were cut back, 3 bases at V and 4 bases at J, with 12 bases in the middle. The CDR3 runs 14 residues. Germline CDR1 and CDR2: LGHNT and FRNRAP. The CDR3 DNA follows: TGTGCTAGTGGTTTATCAGGGGCGGGCTATGGCTACACCTTC. This sequence encodes CASGLSGAGYGYTF.

This clonotype was counted at least ten times. The rearrangement links TRBV5-6 to TRBJ2-2; 9 bases agree with TRBD2. CDR1 and CDR2 from the germline V gene are SGHDT and YYEEEE. J lost 9 bases, V lost 3 bases, and 3 bases had no gene match. The CDR3 sequence is 13 residues long. The DNA for the CDR3 is TGTGCCAGCAGCTACGGGACTAGCCGGGAGCTGTTTTTT. Translation: CASSYGTSRELFF.

The chain uses TRBV11-2 and TRBJ1-2; tentatively, D is TRBD1 (6 bases). With 5 bases removed from V and 4 bases from J, the gap between germline ends came to 17 bases. The CDR3 spans 15 residues. The V gene's germline CDR1 is SGHAT and CDR2 FQNNGV. This CDR3 reads CASSGSFGTTYGYTF. The CDR3 DNA is TGTGCCAGCAGCGGATCGTTCGGGACAACCTATGGCTACACCTTC. Full variable domain (remainder filled in from reference TRBV11-2 and TRBJ1-2): EAGVAQSPRYKIIEKRQSVAFWCNPISGHATLYWYQQILGQGPKLLIQFQNNGVVDDSQLPKDRFSAERLKGVDSTLKIQPAKLEDSAVYLCASSGSFGTTYGYTFGSGTRLTVV.

This clonotype has ten or more counts. V is TRBV6-1 and J is TRBJ2-1, with a weak D call TRBD2 (6 bases). CDR1 is MNHNS and CDR2 is SASEGT in the germline V gene. CDR3 length equals 15 residues. The ends were cut back, 4 bases at V and 3 bases at J, with 13 bases in the middle. DNA for the CDR3: TGTGCCAGCAGTGGTTCCGGGAGTATCTACAATGAGCAGTTCTTC. Protein: CASSGSGSIYNEQFF.

This clonotype has a count of ten or more. The chain joins TRBV12-3 or TRBV12-4 to TRBJ2-5; D unclear. V dropped 6 bases and J dropped 2 bases, with 10 bases sitting between them. This CDR3 is 13 amino acids long. In DNA form, the CDR3 reads TGTGCCAGCAGCCCCCCTCTTCAAGAGACCCAGTACTTC. Its protein is CASSPPLQETQYF.

J is TRBJ1-1 and V is TRBV25-1, with D tentatively TRBD1 (5 bases). The CDR3 sequence is 12 residues long. CDR1 and CDR2 from the germline V gene are MGHDK and SYGVNS. V gave up 8 bases and J gave up 6 bases, with 13 bases separating them. The CDR3 sequence: CASGVRGPEAFF. In DNA, the CDR3 is TGTGCCAGCGGGGTAAGGGGTCCTGAAGCTTTCTTT.

The sample holds many counts of this clonotype. The CDR3 here is CATSSITEAFF. The CDR3 DNA reads as TGTGCCACCAGCTCGATCACTGAAGCTTTCTTT. This chain joins TRBV15 and TRBJ1-1; D is unclear. The V end was cut by 5 bases, the J end by 4 bases, with 5 bases between. CDR1 and CDR2 from the germline V gene are LNHNV and YYDKDF (reference sequence). There are 11 residues in the CDR3. The full variable domain, its missing parts supplied by reference TRBV15 and TRBJ1-1, is DAMVIQNPRYQVTQFGKPVTLSCSQTLNHNVMYWYQQKSSQAPKLLFHYYDKDFNNEADTPDNFQSRRPNTSFCFLDIRSPGLGDTAMYLCATSSITEAFFGQGTRLTVV.

This chain connects TRBV30 to TRBJ2-5; 8 bases line up with TRBD2. The CDR3 is 14 residues long. The V gene's germline CDR1 is GTSNPN and CDR2 SVGIG (reference sequence). V trimming: 4 bases; J trimming: 5 bases; junction bases outside the gene matches: 9. The CDR3 nucleotides read TGTGCCTGGATGATCAGCGGGAGCGGGGAGACCCAGTACTTC. Its protein is CAWMISGSGETQYF.

The chain is built from TRBV7-9 and TRBJ2-2; D not resolved. From germline, CDR1 is SEHNR and CDR2 FQNEAQ (reference sequence). The CDR3 covers 17 residues. The V gene lost 6 bases and the J gene lost 7 bases, with 24 bases spanning the gap. CDR3 in amino acids: CASSAVASDRWGGELFF. The CDR3 DNA is TGTGCCAGCAGTGCCGTCGCGAGTGACCGCTGGGGCGGGGAGCTGTTTTTT.